These 19 T cell receptor beta chains share one sample of origin, sequenced in a study of blood T cell repertoires in COVID-19 (dated by TCRdb to 2018 to 2021). Libraries were built with the immunoSEQ multiplex PCR assay. The table comes from immuneACCESS by way of TCRdb, which keeps in-frame sequences with V and J called. Part of the clones is missing from these tables; in studies checked, under half for an unresolved V gene and the rest for unknown reasons. For this sample there are about 260,000 clones; about 91% appear just once. The ten largest clonotypes hold about 1.2% of the sample. Sequencing input: PBMCs or T cells enriched from blood (not recorded which). Receptors originate from a woman aged 40-49 years with acute COVID-19.

This clone was recorded only once. The genes are TRBV15 and TRBJ1-5; no reliable D call. Germline V gene sequence: CDR1 LNHNV, CDR2 YYDKDF (reference sequence). The V end lost 7 bases, the J end lost 1 base, and 14 bases lay between the germline ends. The CDR3 spans 15 residues. The DNA for the CDR3 is TGTGCCACCAATATCTCCCCGGGGAGCAATCAGCCCCAGCATTTT. Translation gives CATNISPGSNQPQHF. The variable domain in full, with the rest retrieved from reference TRBV15 and TRBJ1-5, is DAMVIQNPRYQVTQFGKPVTLSCSQTLNHNVMYWYQQKSSQAPKLLFHYYDKDFNNEADTPDNFQSRRPNTSFCFLDIRSPGLGDTAMYLCATNISPGSNQPQHFGDGTRLSIL.

This clone occurred a few times. Distinct nucleotide sequences in the sample also encode this CDR3. The V and J genes are TRBV15 and TRBJ1-2; D is ambiguous. Trimming pared 0 bases from V and 7 bases from J, leaving 9 bases between. This CDR3 comprises 13 residues. CDR1 is LNHNV, CDR2 YYDKDF, per germline (reference sequence). This CDR3 is CATSRDRGRGYTF. CDR3 DNA: TGTGCCACCAGCAGAGATCGAGGTCGTGGCTACACCTTC. The variable domain in full, with the rest retrieved from reference TRBV15 and TRBJ1-2, is DAMVIQNPRYQVTQFGKPVTLSCSQTLNHNVMYWYQQKSSQAPKLLFHYYDKDFNNEADTPDNFQSRRPNTSFCFLDIRSPGLGDTAMYLCATSRDRGRGYTFGSGTRLTVV.

The rearrangement links TRBV10-3 to TRBJ2-1; 7 nucleotides align to TRBD1. Per germline, CDR1 ENHRY and CDR2 SYGVKD. The V and J ends lost 2 bases and 7 bases, in that order; junction bases with no gene match: 5. This CDR3 is 14 amino acids long. The CDR3 region is CAISEGTAINEQFF. CDR3 DNA: TGTGCCATCAGTGAGGGGACAGCTATTAATGAGCAGTTCTTC.

The chain couples TRBV28 to TRBJ1-2; TRBD1 agrees at 9 bases. Unmatched junction bases numbered 8, after V lost 6 bases and J lost 0 bases. This CDR3 has 16 amino acids. Germline V gene sequence: CDR1 MDHEN, CDR2 SYDVKM. CDR3 residues: CASRLRTGATNYGYTF. The DNA of the CDR3 is TGTGCCAGCAGACTCAGGACAGGGGCTACTAACTATGGCTACACCTTC.

This clone was counted only a few times. The chain uses TRBV2 and TRBJ2-1; a weak D match, TRBD2 (5 bases). Per the germline V gene, CDR1 is SNHLY and CDR2 is FYNNEI. The CDR3 has 12 amino acids. V dropped 6 bases and J dropped 5 bases, with 8 bases sitting between them. The CDR3 DNA is TGTGCCAGCAGAGGACTGGACAATGAGCAGTTCTTC. It yields the protein CASRGLDNEQFF.

This chain uses TRBV15 with TRBJ2-5, with 9 bases that match TRBD2. In germline, CDR1 is LNHNV, CDR2 YYDKDF (reference sequence). This CDR3 has 16 residues. Losses at the gene ends were 3 bases for V and 5 bases for J; bases not matched to a gene: 10. CDR3 protein: CATSSGVAGAGETQYF. CDR3 nucleotides: TGTGCCACCAGCAGTGGCGTAGCGGGAGCGGGGGAGACCCAGTACTTC.

The chain combines TRBV4-3 with TRBJ1-3; no firm D call. This CDR3 region has 18 residues. Trimming shortened V by 0 bases and J by 0 bases, and 15 bases separated the two germline ends. The germline V gene encodes CDR1 LGHNA and CDR2 YSLEER. In DNA form, the CDR3 reads TGCGCCAGCAGCCAAGATCAGGTTGGAGGGTTCTCTGGAAACACCATATATTTT. Protein sequence: CASSQDQVGGFSGNTIYF.

This chain uses TRBV28 with TRBJ1-2; D uncertain. There are 13 residues in the CDR3. Germline lookup yields CDR1 MDHEN and CDR2 SYDVKM. V was shortened by 5 bases and J by 4 bases, with 11 bases between the two germline ends. The chain's CDR3 is CASSATILYGYTF. CDR3 sequence (DNA): TGTGCCAGCAGTGCTACGATTCTCTATGGCTACACCTTC.

The genes are TRBV7-8 and TRBJ1-6, with D hard to call. The CDR3 is 13 amino acids. Trimming stripped 5 bases from V and 7 bases from J, with 9 bases between. Germline V CDR1 and CDR2: SGHVS, FQNEAQ. For the CDR3, the DNA is TGTGCCAGCAGCCCGGGTGGGAATTCACCCCTCCACTTT. It translates to CASSPGGNSPLHF. The full variable domain, in which reference TRBV7-8 and TRBJ1-6 provide the parts outside the CDR3, is GAGVSQSPRYKVAKRGQDVALRCDPISGHVSLFWYQQALGQGPEFLTYFQNEAQLDKSGLPSDRFFAERPEGSVSTLKIQRTQQEDSAVYLCASSPGGNSPLHFGNGTRLTVT.

The chain couples TRBV28 to TRBJ1-4, with TRBD1 matching 9 bases. The junction had 8 bases not matched to a gene; V was cut back by 5 bases and J by 7 bases. This CDR3 comprises 15 residues. Germline-derived CDR1 and CDR2 are MDHEN and SYDVKM. CDR3 coding DNA: TGTGCCAGCAGTACCGATACAGGGGGCGGTGAAAAACTGTTTTTT. Translating it yields CASSTDTGGGEKLFF. The whole variable domain, filled in from reference TRBV28 and TRBJ1-4, reads DVKVTQSSRYLVKRTGEKVFLECVQDMDHENMFWYRQDPGLGLRLIYFSYDVKMKEKGDIPEGYSVSREKKERFSLILESASTNQTSMYLCASSTDTGGGEKLFFGSGTQLSVL.

This chain connects TRBV6-4 to TRBJ1-2; D gene unclear. CDR1 is MRHNA and CDR2 is SNTAGT in the germline V gene. V gave up 5 bases and J gave up 3 bases, with 13 bases separating them. This CDR3 comprises 14 residues. The CDR3 nucleotides read TGTGCCAGCAGTCCAACACAAGGAGACTATGGCTACACCTTC. It translates to CASSPTQGDYGYTF.

J is TRBJ2-7 and V is TRBV13; possible D gene TRBD1, 6 bases. The CDR3 spans 14 residues. Germline CDR1 is PRHDT and CDR2 is FYEKMQ (reference sequence). Trimming shortened V by 5 bases and J by 1 base, and 12 bases separated the two germline ends. The CDR3 bases are TGTGCCAGCAGCCCCGGGACAAAGTCCTACGAGCAGTACTTC. Protein: CASSPGTKSYEQYF.

The genes are TRBV9 and TRBJ2-7; 7 bases are shared with TRBD2. The CDR3 is made up of 14 amino acids. Germline-derived CDR1 and CDR2 are SGDLS and YYNGEE. J gave up 4 bases and V 6 bases, and 10 bases lay outside the gene matches. CDR3 loop: CASTPGGSGYEQYF. The CDR3 coding sequence is TGTGCCAGCACCCCGGGCGGGAGTGGGTACGAGCAGTACTTC.

This sequence joins TRBV11-3 and TRBJ2-3, with D perhaps TRBD2 (6 bases). V was pared by 3 bases and J by 0 bases, with 7 bases between. This CDR3 spans 14 amino acids. Germline assignment: CDR1 SGHNT and CDR2 YENEEA. CDR3 in amino acids: CASSFSGSTDTQYF. The DNA for the CDR3 is TGTGCCAGCAGCTTCAGCGGGAGCACAGATACGCAGTATTTT.

There are a few counts of this clone. The J gene is TRBJ1-4, the V gene TRBV24-1; maybe TRBD1 (6 bases). Trimming cost V 3 bases and J 8 bases, with 24 bases left between them. The CDR3 consists of 18 residues. The germline V gene has CDR1 KGHDR and CDR2 SFDVKD. DNA of the CDR3: TGTGCCACCAGTGATCCTACGTCAAGAACAGGGTTGAGGGAAAAACTGTTTTTT. This sequence encodes CATSDPTSRTGLREKLFF.

This clone appeared once. The V and J genes are TRBV30 and TRBJ1-5; TRBD1 matches at 8 bases. Unmatched junction bases numbered 6, after V lost 5 bases and J lost 6 bases. The length of the CDR3 is 13 residues. Germline V gives CDR1 GTSNPN, CDR2 SVGIG (reference sequence). In DNA form, the CDR3 reads TGTGCCTGGGCCACAGGGGGTGGTCAGCCCCAGCATTTT. This translates into CAWATGGGQPQHF.

The rearrangement links TRBV6-6 to TRBJ1-3; D possibly corresponds to TRBD1 (5 bases). The V and J ends lost 2 bases and 0 bases respectively, with 11 bases between them. Germline CDR1 reads MNHNY; CDR2 reads SVGAGI (reference sequence). The CDR3 sequence is 16 residues long. The CDR3 DNA reads TGTGCCAGCAGTTACCAAGGGGTTCGCTCTGGAAACACCATATATTTT. The encoded protein is CASSYQGVRSGNTIYF.

This sequence joins TRBV15 and TRBJ1-2; 7 bases agree with TRBD1. The CDR3 covers 15 residues. CDR1 is LNHNV and CDR2 is YYDKDF in the germline V gene (reference sequence). J lost 4 bases, V lost 0 bases, and 5 bases had no gene match. The CDR3 DNA is TGTGCCACCAGCAGAGATTTAGCAGGGGGCTATGGCTACACCTTC. It encodes CATSRDLAGGYGYTF.

The V gene is TRBV24-1, the J gene TRBJ1-5, with 7 bases that match TRBD1. J gave up 3 bases and V 3 bases, and 4 bases lay outside the gene matches. The CDR3 spans 15 residues. Germline loops: CDR1 KGHDR, CDR2 SFDVKD. The CDR3 is CATSDTGDPNQPQHF. CDR3 DNA sequence: TGTGCCACCAGTGATACAGGGGACCCCAATCAGCCCCAGCATTTT.